These 23 T cell receptor beta chains originate from one sample sequenced in a study of response to subunit inactivated influenza vaccine. TCRdb re-analysed the RT-PCR reads in MiXCR, keeping a single row per CDR3 protein. The table includes just under 250,000 distinct CDR3 sequences, 10% to 15% detected once. The input for sequencing was non-naive T cells sorted from PBMCs, taken less than 15 days before vaccination. These receptor sequences come from a man aged 50 or older who received an inactivated influenza vaccine.

This sequence joins TRBV28 and TRBJ2-2, with a possible D match to TRBD1 (6 bases). The V end lost 7 bases, the J end lost 1 base, and 13 bases lay between the germline ends. The CDR3 consists of 15 residues. Germline loops: CDR1 MDHEN, CDR2 SYDVKM. The CDR3, as DNA: TGTGCCAGCACCGTTGGGGGCGGGAACACCGGGGAGCTGTTTTTT. Amino acids: CASTVGGGNTGELFF.

The sample holds a few counts of this clonotype. The V and J genes are TRBV19 and TRBJ2-1; possibly TRBD1 or TRBD2 for D (6 bases each). The CDR3 spans 17 residues. Germline values: CDR1 LNHDA, CDR2 SQIVND (reference sequence). V gave up 3 bases and J gave up 8 bases, with 23 bases separating them. The CDR3: CASSMGALRGGVHEQFF. Here the CDR3 DNA reads TGTGCCAGTAGTATGGGGGCACTACGCGGAGGGGTACATGAGCAGTTCTTC.

This clonotype was seen repeatedly, ten times or more. V and J are TRBV7-8 and TRBJ2-2, with 11 bases fitting TRBD2. V gave up 9 bases and J gave up 3 bases; unmatched junction bases: 3. Germline loops: CDR1 SGHVS, CDR2 FQNEAQ. The CDR3 is 14 amino acids. CDR3 loop: CASALAGDTGELFF. CDR3 coding DNA: TGTGCCAGTGCACTAGCGGGAGACACCGGGGAGCTGTTTTTT.

This clonotype came up many times. The chain employs TRBV10-3 and TRBJ2-1; weak D call: TRBD2 (6 bases). Germline lookup yields CDR1 ENHRY and CDR2 SYGVKD. V was cut by 6 bases and J by 1 base, with 13 bases left in between. The CDR3 contains 15 residues. Written as DNA, the CDR3 is TGTGCCATCAGGGGAGGTATCGGTTCCTACAATGAGCAGTTCTTC. Its protein is CAIRGGIGSYNEQFF.

The CDR3 loop reads CSAHRGAAGETQYF. CDR3 nucleotides: TGCAGTGCCCATAGAGGGGCAGCTGGGGAGACCCAGTACTTC. The gene calls are TRBV20-1 and TRBJ2-5; D may correspond to TRBD1 or TRBD2 (5 bases each). Germline V CDR1 and CDR2: DFQATT, SNEGSKA (reference sequence). The V end was cut by 6 bases, the J end by 5 bases, with 19 bases between. The CDR3 has 14 amino acids.

This clonotype was seen at least ten times. The chain uses TRBV5-6 and TRBJ2-5, with D unresolved. V gave up 0 bases and J gave up 2 bases, with 11 bases separating them. CDR3 size: 15 residues. The V gene's germline CDR1 is SGHDT and CDR2 YYEEEE. This CDR3 is CASSLGFIEQETQYF. The CDR3 DNA sequence: TGTGCCAGCAGCTTGGGCTTTATCGAACAAGAGACCCAGTACTTC.

V and J are TRBV7-2 and TRBJ1-6; possible D gene TRBD1, 6 bases. Germline V lookup: CDR1 SGHTA, CDR2 FQGNSA. V dropped 5 bases and J dropped 4 bases, with 9 bases sitting between them. The CDR3 extends over 14 amino acids. DNA of the CDR3: TGTGCCAGCAGCCCCGGACAGTATAATTCACCCCTCCACTTT. Its protein is CASSPGQYNSPLHF.

V usage is TRBV10-2 and J usage is TRBJ1-6, with TRBD1 matching 9 bases. The trim removed 4 bases at V and 8 bases at J, leaving 12 bases unmatched. Germline values: CDR1 WSHSY, CDR2 SAAADI. CDR3 length equals 17 residues. In nucleotides, the CDR3 is TGCGCCAGCAGTGCCACCTTCTCCGGGACAGGGCATTCACCCCTCCACTTT. Its translation: CASSATFSGTGHSPLHF.

This clonotype occurred a few times. V gene TRBV7-2 combines with J gene TRBJ2-5; TRBD2 matches 9 bases. From germline, CDR1 is SGHTA and CDR2 FQGNSA. This CDR3 has 16 residues. V trimming: 5 bases; J trimming: 4 bases; junction bases outside the gene matches: 11. The CDR3 bases are TGTGCCAGCAGCCCAAGACTAGCGGCTGGAAGAGAGACCCAGTACTTC. It specifies CASSPRLAAGRETQYF.

In this sample, this clonotype turned up many times. The chain couples TRBV12-3 or TRBV12-4 to TRBJ1-2, with 8 bases aligning to TRBD1. V lost 6 bases and J lost 3; bases outside the gene matches: 3. CDR3 size: 13 residues. This CDR3 is CASSVGQDYGYTF. CDR3 bases: TGTGCCAGCAGCGTGGGACAGGACTATGGCTACACCTTC.

The chain uses TRBV6-1 and TRBJ2-5; TRBD2 matches 7 bases. Per germline, CDR1 MNHNS and CDR2 SASEGT. CDR3 length equals 14 residues. V lost 6 bases to trimming and J lost 2 bases; unmatched junction nucleotides: 6. CDR3 region: CASSRSGQQETQYF. CDR3 bases: TGTGCCAGCAGCCGTAGCGGGCAGCAAGAGACCCAGTACTTC.

This clonotype was seen repeatedly, ten times or more. The chain has TRBV4-3 and TRBJ2-7; 8 bases align to TRBD1. The CDR3 runs to 13 residues. Germline V gene data show CDR1 as LGHNA and CDR2 as YSLEER. The V and J ends lost 5 bases and 6 bases, in that order; junction bases with no gene match: 6. The CDR3 DNA reads TGCGCCAGCAGCTTAGACAGGGGTGGCGAGCAGTACTTC. Amino acids: CASSLDRGGEQYF.

This clonotype occurred a few times. This chain uses TRBV9 with TRBJ2-5, with D tentatively TRBD2 (6 bases). With 3 bases removed from V and 1 base from J, the gap between germline ends came to 10 bases. This CDR3 spans 14 amino acids. Looked up from germline, CDR1 is SGDLS and CDR2 is YYNGEE. CDR3 region: CASSAGLTQETQYF. In DNA form, the CDR3 reads TGTGCCAGCAGCGCAGGACTAACCCAAGAGACCCAGTACTTC.

This clonotype was observed a few times. The J gene is TRBJ1-2, the V gene TRBV5-1; D perhaps matches TRBD1 (5 bases). Germline lookup yields CDR1 SGHRS and CDR2 YFSETQ. CDR3 size: 13 residues. Trimming took off 8 bases at V and 0 bases at J, with 11 bases between the two ends. The CDR3 loop reads CASRDAPNYGYTF. In nucleotides, the CDR3 is TGCGCCAGTCGGGACGCCCCTAACTATGGCTACACCTTC.

This clonotype occurred a few times. The rearrangement links TRBV4-3 to TRBJ1-1, with D possibly TRBD1 on 5 matching bases. Germline CDR1 is LGHNA and CDR2 is YSLEER. Trimming pared 4 bases from V and 3 bases from J, leaving 18 bases between. The CDR3 has 16 amino acids. The DNA of the CDR3 is TGCGCCAGCAGCCCCGGGACCCCGTTGTGGGACACTGAAGCTTTCTTT. It is translated as CASSPGTPLWDTEAFF.

This clonotype has a handful of counts. DNA of the CDR3: TGTGCCAGCAGCGAACAGGGGGCGCACCACTACGAGCAGTACTTC. Translating it yields CASSEQGAHHYEQYF. This chain uses TRBV6-1 with TRBJ2-7; TRBD1 agrees at 9 bases. This CDR3 is 15 amino acids long. J was trimmed by 3 bases and V by 6 bases; bases with no gene match: 9. Germline V lookup: CDR1 MNHNS, CDR2 SASEGT.

This clonotype was detected ten times or more. The V call is TRBV6-1, the J call TRBJ1-5; 9 bases align to TRBD1. The V and J ends lost 10 bases and 5 bases, in that order; junction bases with no gene match: 6. CDR1 and CDR2 from the germline V gene are MNHNS and SASEGT. This CDR3 spans 13 amino acids. The CDR3 DNA reads as TGTGCCACTTCGGGACAGGGCTATCAGCCCCAGCATTTT. It yields the protein CATSGQGYQPQHF.

This clonotype was counted a few times. This chain uses TRBV7-2 with TRBJ2-1; 7 bases line up with TRBD1. Losses at the gene ends were 5 bases for V and 3 bases for J; bases not matched to a gene: 13. The CDR3 consists of 17 residues. Germline lookup yields CDR1 SGHTA and CDR2 FQGNSA. CDR3 in DNA: TGTGCCAGCAGCACTCCCCTGGGACAGCTACACTACAATGAGCAGTTCTTC. It encodes CASSTPLGQLHYNEQFF.

This clonotype is medium-sized within its sample. CDR3 DNA: TGTGCCAGCAGTCAAGGGGGGGCGCAGGCTACGCAGTATTTT. It specifies CASSQGGAQATQYF. The rearrangement uses TRBV28 and TRBJ2-3; possibly TRBD2 for D (7 bases). This CDR3 contains 14 residues. CDR1 MDHEN and CDR2 SYDVKM come from the germline V gene. V was shortened by 5 bases and J by 8 bases, with 17 bases between the two germline ends. Looking up the rest from reference TRBV28 and TRBJ2-3 gives the full variable domain: DVKVTQSSRYLVKRTGEKVFLECVQDMDHENMFWYRQDPGLGLRLIYFSYDVKMKEKGDIPEGYSVSREKKERFSLILESASTNQTSMYLCASSQGGAQATQYFGPGTRLTVL.

The chain carries TRBV12-3 or TRBV12-4 and TRBJ1-1; weak D call: TRBD1 (5 bases). The CDR3 has 15 residues. The germline V and J ends were trimmed by 5 bases and 5 bases, with 18 bases remaining between them. For the CDR3, the DNA is TGTGCCAGCAGTCCTCGAGGGGCCACGGGTACTGAAGCTTTCTTT. Protein product: CASSPRGATGTEAFF.

On this clonotype itself: Since no conserved phenylalanine or tryptophan closes the CDR3, a read error is the likely cause. This chain connects TRBV6-2 or TRBV6-3 to TRBJ2-1; tentatively, D is TRBD2 (6 bases). Trimming stripped 2 bases from V and 0 bases from J, with 8 bases between. This CDR3 has 15 amino acids. CDR1 and CDR2 from the germline V gene are MNHEY and SVGEGT. CDR3 residues: CASSYRSGSYNEQFS. The CDR3 DNA follows: TGTGCCAGCAGTTACCGTAGCGGCTCCTACAATGAGCAGTTCTCC.

This clonotype was found a few times. The chain has TRBV7-6 and TRBJ2-7, with 12 bases identical to TRBD2. The ends lost 5 bases at V and 5 bases at J; junction bases unmatched: 4. Germline loops: CDR1 SGHVS, CDR2 FNYEAQ. The CDR3 sequence is 14 residues long. Here the CDR3 DNA reads TGTGCCAGCAGCCCTAGCGGGGGGGCCAACGAGCAGTACTTC. It encodes CASSPSGGANEQYF.

This clonotype has a handful of counts. V usage is TRBV7-6 and J usage is TRBJ2-7, with D unclear. CDR3 length: 15 amino acids. Trimming cost V 1 base and J 0 bases, with 10 bases left between them. Germline CDR1 SGHVS, CDR2 FNYEAQ. CDR3 sequence: CASSLEVASSYEQYF. The CDR3, as DNA: TGTGCCAGCAGCTTAGAAGTGGCGAGCTCCTACGAGCAGTACTTC.